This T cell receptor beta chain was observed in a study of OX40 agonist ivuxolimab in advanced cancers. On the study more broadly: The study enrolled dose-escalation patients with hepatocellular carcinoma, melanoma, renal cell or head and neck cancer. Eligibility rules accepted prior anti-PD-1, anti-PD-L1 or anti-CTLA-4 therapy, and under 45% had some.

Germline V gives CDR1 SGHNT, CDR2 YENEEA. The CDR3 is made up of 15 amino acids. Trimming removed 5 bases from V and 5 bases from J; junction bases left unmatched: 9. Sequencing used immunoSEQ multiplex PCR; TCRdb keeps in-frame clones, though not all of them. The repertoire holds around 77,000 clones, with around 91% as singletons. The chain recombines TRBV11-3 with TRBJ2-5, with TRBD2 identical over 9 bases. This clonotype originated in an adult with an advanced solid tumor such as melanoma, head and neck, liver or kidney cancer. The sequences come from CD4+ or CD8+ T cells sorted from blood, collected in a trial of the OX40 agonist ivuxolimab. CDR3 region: CASSRAGGPMETQYF. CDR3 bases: TGTGCCAGCAGCAGGGCGGGGGGGCCGATGGAGACCCAGTACTTC.